This entry lists 19 T cell receptor beta chains sequenced from one sample in a study of OX40 agonist ivuxolimab in advanced cancers. Generated by immunoSEQ multiplex PCR, the TCRdb table keeps only in-frame clones and is missing some. The sample records tens of thousands of clones, approximately 89% being singletons. The specimen was CD4+ or CD8+ T cells sorted from blood, collected in a trial of the OX40 agonist ivuxolimab. The source of these receptors is an adult with an advanced solid tumor such as melanoma, head and neck, liver or kidney cancer.

V gene TRBV29-1 combines with J gene TRBJ2-2; 14 bases are shared with TRBD2. V was pared by 7 bases and J by 5 bases, with 6 bases of the junction left unmatched. The germline V gene has CDR1 SQVTM and CDR2 ANQGSEA. This CDR3 is built from 15 residues. CDR3: CSATGTSGSTGELFF. The CDR3, as DNA: TGCAGCGCAACCGGGACTAGCGGGAGTACCGGGGAGCTGTTTTTT.

This clone appeared a single time. This rearrangement joins TRBV4-2 to TRBJ1-1; D is unresolved. The germline V gene encodes CDR1 LGHNA and CDR2 YNFKEQ. CDR3 size: 16 residues. The V and J ends lost 2 bases and 4 bases respectively, with 17 bases between them. CDR3 in amino acids: CASSQRKGPHTTEAFF. The DNA for the CDR3 is TGTGCCAGCAGCCAAAGGAAGGGCCCCCATACCACTGAAGCTTTCTTT.

V usage is TRBV27 and J usage is TRBJ1-6; D perhaps matches TRBD1 (5 bases). Per germline, CDR1 MNHEY and CDR2 SMNVEV (reference sequence). This CDR3 is 13 amino acids long. V was clipped by 5 bases and J by 10 bases, with 12 bases between them. CDR3: CASSQGRGSPLHF. The CDR3 DNA reads TGTGCCAGCAGTCAAGGTAGGGGATCACCCCTCCACTTT.

The chain employs TRBV6-1 and TRBJ1-5; 8 nucleotides align to TRBD1. The CDR3 extends over 16 amino acids. Germline V gives CDR1 MNHNS, CDR2 SASEGT. V trimming: 4 bases; J trimming: 6 bases; junction bases outside the gene matches: 11. CDR3 residues: CASSAPGTGWSQPQHF. The DNA of the CDR3 is TGTGCCAGCAGTGCCCCGGGGACAGGTTGGAGTCAGCCCCAGCATTTT.

The genes are TRBV5-5 and TRBJ1-6; 7 bases are shared with TRBD1. V shed 3 bases and J 8 bases; nucleotides not matched to a gene: 11. Germline assignment: CDR1 SGHKS and CDR2 YYEKEE (reference sequence). This CDR3 is built from 16 residues. This CDR3 is CASSWAGGRADSPLHF. The CDR3 bases are TGTGCCAGCAGCTGGGCAGGGGGTAGAGCTGATTCACCCCTCCACTTT. The full variable domain, completed using reference TRBV5-5 and TRBJ1-6, is DAGVTQSPTHLIKTRGQQVTLRCSPISGHKSVSWYQQVLGQGPQFIFQYYEKEERGRGNFPDRFSARQFPNYSSELNVNALLLGDSALYLCASSWAGGRADSPLHFGNGTRLTVT.

CDR3 in DNA: TGCGCCAGCAGTGTGACAGGGAGGACGGCACCCCTCCACTTT. Translated: CASSVTGRTAPLHF. V gene TRBV10-2 combines with J gene TRBJ1-6; 7 nucleotides agree with TRBD1. Per germline, CDR1 WSHSY and CDR2 SAAADI. This CDR3 spans 14 amino acids. With 4 bases clipped from V and 11 bases from J, the junction kept 8 bases outside the gene matches.

This sequence joins TRBV19 and TRBJ1-4, with D tentatively TRBD1 (5 bases). Trimming left V 5 bases short and J 5 bases short, with 15 bases between. The CDR3 spans 15 residues. The germline CDR1 and CDR2 sequences are LNHDA and SQIVND (reference sequence). The chain's CDR3 is CASSYGWAGNEKLFF. The CDR3, as DNA: TGTGCCAGTAGTTATGGCTGGGCAGGGAATGAAAAACTGTTTTTT.

The chain recombines TRBV30 with TRBJ1-6, with D possibly being TRBD1 (5 bases). The V gene lost 1 base and the J gene lost 0 bases, with 13 bases spanning the gap. The CDR3 is 17 residues long. Germline CDR1 reads GTSNPN; CDR2 reads SVGIG (reference sequence). The CDR3 DNA follows: TGTGCCTGGAGTGGGCACAGGCGCCTCTCCTATAATTCACCCCTCCACTTT. Protein sequence: CAWSGHRRLSYNSPLHF. Full variable domain (outside the CDR3, taken from reference TRBV30 and TRBJ1-6): SQTIHQWPATLVQPVGSPLSLECTVEGTSNPNLYWYRQAAGRGLQLLFYSVGIGQISSEVPQNLSASRPQDRQFILSSKKLLLSDSGFYLCAWSGHRRLSYNSPLHFGNGTRLTVT.

J is TRBJ1-6 and V is TRBV28; 7 nucleotides align to TRBD1. CDR3 length equals 13 residues. CDR1 is MDHEN, CDR2 SYDVKM, per germline. V was clipped by 6 bases and J by 7 bases; unmatched bases: 3. CDR3 sequence (DNA): TGTGCCAGCAGGACAGGGAGGAATTCACCCCTCCACTTT. Translating gives CASRTGRNSPLHF.

This chain uses TRBV6-1 with TRBJ2-3; 9 bases fit TRBD1. Germline V gene sequence: CDR1 MNHNS, CDR2 SASEGT. Germline trimming cut 6 bases from V and 4 bases from J; bases unmatched to any gene: 5. The CDR3 spans 14 residues. The CDR3 coding sequence is TGTGCCAGCAGAGAACAGGGGGCCCCAGATACGCAGTATTTT. Translating it yields CASREQGAPDTQYF.

The chain employs TRBV7-9 and TRBJ2-3, with D maybe TRBD2 (5 bases). Germline-derived CDR1 and CDR2 are SEHNR and FQNEAQ (reference sequence). V dropped 6 bases and J dropped 6 bases, with 19 bases sitting between them. The CDR3 is 15 amino acids. CDR3 sequence reads: CASSLGDRLEDTQYF. As DNA, the CDR3 is TGTGCCAGCAGTCTCGGGGATAGGCTGGAGGATACGCAGTATTTT.

The chain is built from TRBV6-1 and TRBJ1-4, with D unresolved. Looked up from germline, CDR1 is MNHNS and CDR2 is SASEGT. The CDR3 length is 13 residues. Trimming pared 3 bases from V and 8 bases from J, leaving 10 bases between. The DNA of the CDR3 is TGTGCCAGCAGTGATCAGGCGGGAGAAAAACTGTTTTTT. This codes for CASSDQAGEKLFF.

This clone has just a few counts. The chain links TRBV12-5 to TRBJ1-2; maybe TRBD1 (6 bases). The CDR3 sequence is 10 residues long. The V and J ends lost 10 bases and 4 bases respectively, with 7 bases between them. The germline CDR1 and CDR2 sequences are LGHNT and FRNRAP. For the CDR3, the DNA is TGTGCTATGGACAGCTATGGCTACACCTTC. It translates to CAMDSYGYTF.

This clone was seen a few times. The chain is built from TRBV28 and TRBJ2-2, with D hard to call. The ends were cut back, 6 bases at V and 5 bases at J, with 10 bases in the middle. This CDR3 is 13 amino acids long. Germline values: CDR1 MDHEN, CDR2 SYDVKM. CDR3: CASSRPRTGELFF. CDR3 nucleotide sequence: TGTGCCAGCAGCCGGCCCCGGACCGGGGAGCTGTTTTTT.

The rearrangement joins TRBV27 to TRBJ1-1; D unclear. The CDR3 extends over 12 amino acids. V was clipped by 4 bases and J by 8 bases, with 11 bases between them. Germline loops: CDR1 MNHEY, CDR2 SMNVEV (reference sequence). CDR3 residues: CASSSEEREAFF. The CDR3 DNA is TGTGCCAGCAGTTCAGAGGAGAGGGAAGCTTTCTTT.

The rearrangement links TRBV18 to TRBJ1-2; possible D gene TRBD1, 5 bases. Deletions cut 2 bases from V and 6 bases from J, with 10 bases between. The CDR3 runs to 13 residues. Germline V lookup: CDR1 KGHSH, CDR2 LQKENI. CDR3 nucleotides: TGTGCCAGCTCACCAGGGCAGGGAGATGGCTACACCTTC. Translated, it gives CASSPGQGDGYTF.

The V call is TRBV9, the J call TRBJ1-1; TRBD1 matches at 10 bases. The CDR3 is 15 residues long. Per germline, CDR1 SGDLS and CDR2 YYNGEE. Trimming took 1 base from V and 3 from J; bases not matched to a gene: 3. The CDR3 here is CASSVLGQGHTEAFF. CDR3 DNA sequence: TGTGCCAGCAGCGTATTGGGACAGGGGCACACTGAAGCTTTCTTT.

This rearrangement joins TRBV28 to TRBJ1-4; D not resolved. Trimming removed 2 bases at V and 8 bases at J, with 6 bases between. This CDR3 comprises 12 residues. CDR1 and CDR2 (germline): MDHEN, SYDVKM. As DNA, the CDR3 is TGTGCCAGCAGTTTACTCGGGGAAAAACTGTTTTTT. Translation: CASSLLGEKLFF.

The chain links TRBV7-2 to TRBJ2-7; TRBD1 is a possible D gene (6 bases). The V gene's germline CDR1 is SGHTA and CDR2 FQGNSA. The CDR3 is 14 residues long. V was shortened by 3 bases and J by 0 bases, with 9 bases between the two germline ends. CDR3 sequence reads: CASSFTGISYEQYF. CDR3 in DNA: TGTGCCAGCAGCTTTACAGGGATCTCCTACGAGCAGTACTTC.